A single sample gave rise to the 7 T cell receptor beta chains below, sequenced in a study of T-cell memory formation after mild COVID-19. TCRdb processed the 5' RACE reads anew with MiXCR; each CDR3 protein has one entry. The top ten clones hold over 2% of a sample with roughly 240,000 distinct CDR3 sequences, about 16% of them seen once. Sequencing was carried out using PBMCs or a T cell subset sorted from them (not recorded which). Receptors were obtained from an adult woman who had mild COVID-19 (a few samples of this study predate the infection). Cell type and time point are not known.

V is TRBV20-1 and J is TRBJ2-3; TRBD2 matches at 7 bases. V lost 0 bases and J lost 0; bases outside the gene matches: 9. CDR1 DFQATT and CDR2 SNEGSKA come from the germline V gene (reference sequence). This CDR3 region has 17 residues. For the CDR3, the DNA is TGCAGTGCTAGAGACCCTGGGAGGGACCCCAGCACAGATACGCAGTATTTT. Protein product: CSARDPGRDPSTDTQYF.

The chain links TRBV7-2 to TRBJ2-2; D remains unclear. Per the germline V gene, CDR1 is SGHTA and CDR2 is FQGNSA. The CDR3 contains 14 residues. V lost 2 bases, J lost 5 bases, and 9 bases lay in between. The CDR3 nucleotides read TGTGCCAGCAGCTTACAGTTTGGGACCGGGGAGCTGTTTTTT. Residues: CASSLQFGTGELFF.

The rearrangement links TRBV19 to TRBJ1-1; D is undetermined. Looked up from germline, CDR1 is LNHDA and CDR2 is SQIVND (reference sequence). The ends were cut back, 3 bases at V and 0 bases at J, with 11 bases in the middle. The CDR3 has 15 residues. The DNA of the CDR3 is TGTGCCAGTAGTATTGCGGGGTCCATGAACACTGAAGCTTTCTTT. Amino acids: CASSIAGSMNTEAFF. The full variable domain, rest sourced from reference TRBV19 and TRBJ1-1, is DGGITQSPKYLFRKEGQNVTLSCEQNLNHDAMYWYRQDPGQGLRLIYYSQIVNDFQKGDIAEGYSVSREKKESFPLTVTSAQKNPTAFYLCASSIAGSMNTEAFFGQGTRLTVV.

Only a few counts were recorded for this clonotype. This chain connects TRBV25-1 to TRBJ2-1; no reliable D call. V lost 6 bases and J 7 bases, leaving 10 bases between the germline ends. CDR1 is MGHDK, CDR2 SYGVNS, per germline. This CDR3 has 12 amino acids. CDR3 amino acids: CASSRPGNEQFF. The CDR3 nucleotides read TGTGCCAGCAGCCGACCTGGAAATGAGCAGTTCTTC. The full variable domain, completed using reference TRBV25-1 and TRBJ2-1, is EADIYQTPRYLVIGTGKKITLECSQTMGHDKMYWYQQDPGMELHLIHYSYGVNSTEKGDLSSESTVSRIRTEHFPLTLESARPSHTSQYLCASSRPGNEQFFGPGTRLTVL.

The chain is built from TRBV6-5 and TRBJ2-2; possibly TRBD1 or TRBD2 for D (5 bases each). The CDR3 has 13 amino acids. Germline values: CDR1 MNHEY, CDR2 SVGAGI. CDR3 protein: CAVGAANTGELFF. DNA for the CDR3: TGTGCGGTCGGGGCGGCAAACACCGGGGAGCTGTTTTTT.

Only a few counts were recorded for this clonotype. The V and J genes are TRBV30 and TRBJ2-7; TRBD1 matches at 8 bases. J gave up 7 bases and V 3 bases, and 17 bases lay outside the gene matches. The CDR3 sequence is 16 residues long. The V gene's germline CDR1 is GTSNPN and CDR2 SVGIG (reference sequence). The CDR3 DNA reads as TGTGCCTGGAGCCTAGGGGTAGGACAGGGTCTCGAGGAGCAGTACTTC. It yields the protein CAWSLGVGQGLEEQYF.

The CDR3 loop reads CASSPSGHVSSYEQYF. The CDR3 DNA sequence: TGCGCCAGCAGCCCCTCTGGACACGTGAGCTCCTACGAGCAGTACTTC. V usage is TRBV5-1 and J usage is TRBJ2-7, with a weak D call TRBD1 (5 bases). The CDR3 runs 16 residues. V dropped 4 bases and J dropped 0 bases, with 17 bases sitting between them. Germline CDR1 is SGHRS and CDR2 is YFSETQ.